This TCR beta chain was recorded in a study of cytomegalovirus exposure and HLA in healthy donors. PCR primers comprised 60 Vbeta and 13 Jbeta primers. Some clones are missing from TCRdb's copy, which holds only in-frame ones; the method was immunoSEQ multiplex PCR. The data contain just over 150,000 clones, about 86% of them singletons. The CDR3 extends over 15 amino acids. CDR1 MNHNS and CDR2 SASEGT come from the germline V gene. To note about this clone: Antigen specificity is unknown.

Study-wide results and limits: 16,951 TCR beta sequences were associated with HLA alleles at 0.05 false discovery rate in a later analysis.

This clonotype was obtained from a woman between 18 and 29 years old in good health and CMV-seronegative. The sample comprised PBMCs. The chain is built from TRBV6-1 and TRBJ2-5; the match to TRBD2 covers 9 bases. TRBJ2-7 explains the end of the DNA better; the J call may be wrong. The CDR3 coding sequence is TGTGCCAGCAGTGAAGTGGCGGGGGGGGTCTACGAGCAGTACTTC. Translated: CASSEVAGGVYEQYF.